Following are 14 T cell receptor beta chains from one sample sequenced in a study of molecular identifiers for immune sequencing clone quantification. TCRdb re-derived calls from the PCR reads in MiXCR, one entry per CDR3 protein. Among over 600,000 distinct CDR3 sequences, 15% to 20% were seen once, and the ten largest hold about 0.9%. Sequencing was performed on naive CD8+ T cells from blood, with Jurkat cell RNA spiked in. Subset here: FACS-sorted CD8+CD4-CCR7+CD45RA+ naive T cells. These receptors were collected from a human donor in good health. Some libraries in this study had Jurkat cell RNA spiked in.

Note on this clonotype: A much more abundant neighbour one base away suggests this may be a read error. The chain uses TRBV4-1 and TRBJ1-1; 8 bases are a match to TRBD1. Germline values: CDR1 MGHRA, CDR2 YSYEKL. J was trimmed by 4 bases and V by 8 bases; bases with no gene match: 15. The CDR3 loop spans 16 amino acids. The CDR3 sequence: CASGQGTRMMSTEAFF. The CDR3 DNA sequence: TGCGCCAGCGGACAGGGAACCCGTATGATGAGCACTGAAGCTTTCTTT.

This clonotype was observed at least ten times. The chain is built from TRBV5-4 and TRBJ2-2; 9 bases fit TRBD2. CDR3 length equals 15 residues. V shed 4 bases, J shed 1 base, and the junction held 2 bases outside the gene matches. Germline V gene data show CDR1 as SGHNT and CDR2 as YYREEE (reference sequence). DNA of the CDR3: TGTGCCAGCAGCAATAGCGGGAGGAACACCGGGGAGCTGTTTTTT. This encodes CASSNSGRNTGELFF.

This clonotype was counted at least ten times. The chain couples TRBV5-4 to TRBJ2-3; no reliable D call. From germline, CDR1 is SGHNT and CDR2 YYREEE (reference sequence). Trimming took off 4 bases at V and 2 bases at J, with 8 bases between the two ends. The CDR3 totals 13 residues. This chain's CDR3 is CASSATHTDTQYF. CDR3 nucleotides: TGTGCCAGCAGCGCGACTCACACAGATACGCAGTATTTT.

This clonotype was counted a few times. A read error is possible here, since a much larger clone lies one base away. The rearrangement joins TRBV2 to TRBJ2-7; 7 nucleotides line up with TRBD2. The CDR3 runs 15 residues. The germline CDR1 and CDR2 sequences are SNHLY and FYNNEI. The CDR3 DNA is TGTGCCAGCGGTGAAGCCTCTAGCGGAGGGTACGAGCAGTACTTC. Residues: CASGEASSGGYEQYF.

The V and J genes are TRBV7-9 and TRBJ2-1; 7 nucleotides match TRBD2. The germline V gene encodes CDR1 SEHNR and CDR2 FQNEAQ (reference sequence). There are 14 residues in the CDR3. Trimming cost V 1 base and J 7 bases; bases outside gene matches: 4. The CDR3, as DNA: TGTGCCAGCAGCTTAGTTCTGGGGGGGAATGAGCAGTTCTTC. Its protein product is CASSLVLGGNEQFF.

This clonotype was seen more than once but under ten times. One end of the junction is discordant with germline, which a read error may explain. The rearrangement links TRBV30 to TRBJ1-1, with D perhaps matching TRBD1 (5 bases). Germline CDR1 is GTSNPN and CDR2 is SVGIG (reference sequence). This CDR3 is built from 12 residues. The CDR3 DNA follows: TGTGTCTGGAGTTTCAGGGAGGCTGAAGCTTTCTTT. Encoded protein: CVWSFREAEAFF.

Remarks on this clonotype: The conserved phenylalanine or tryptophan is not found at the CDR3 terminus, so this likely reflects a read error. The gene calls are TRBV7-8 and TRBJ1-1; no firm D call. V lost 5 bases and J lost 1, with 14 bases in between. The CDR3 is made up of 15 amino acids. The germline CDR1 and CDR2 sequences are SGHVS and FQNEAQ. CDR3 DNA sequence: TGTGCCAGCAGCCACTCGAGAAGTCCGAACACTGAAGCTTTCTCT. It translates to CASSHSRSPNTEAFS.

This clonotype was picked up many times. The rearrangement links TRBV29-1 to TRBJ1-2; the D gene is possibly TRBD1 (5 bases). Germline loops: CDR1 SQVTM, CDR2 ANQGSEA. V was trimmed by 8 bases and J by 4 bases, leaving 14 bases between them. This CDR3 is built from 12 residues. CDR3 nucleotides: TGCAGCACCCATGACGGGACCTATGGCTACACCTTC. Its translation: CSTHDGTYGYTF.

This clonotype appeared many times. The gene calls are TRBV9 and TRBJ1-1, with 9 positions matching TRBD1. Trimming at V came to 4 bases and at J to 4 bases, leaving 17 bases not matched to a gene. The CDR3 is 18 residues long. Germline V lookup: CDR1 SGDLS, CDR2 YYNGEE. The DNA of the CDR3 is TGTGCCAGCAGCAAACGGGGACAGGGATCTTCTATGGGCACTGAAGCTTTCTTT. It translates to CASSKRGQGSSMGTEAFF.

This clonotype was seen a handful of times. The CDR3 here is CASSHSRGAYEQYF. The CDR3 bases are TGTGCCAGCAGTCACTCCAGGGGAGCCTACGAGCAGTACTTC. V and J are TRBV12-3 or TRBV12-4 and TRBJ2-7; possible D gene TRBD1, 6 bases. The V end lost 5 bases, the J end lost 2 bases, and 13 bases lay between the germline ends. The CDR3 runs to 14 residues.

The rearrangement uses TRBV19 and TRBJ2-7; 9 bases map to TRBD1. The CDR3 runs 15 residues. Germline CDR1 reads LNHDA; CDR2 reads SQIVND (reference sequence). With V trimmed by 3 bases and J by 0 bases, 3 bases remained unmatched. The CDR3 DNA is TGTGCCAGTAGTATGGGACAGGGTACCTCCTACGAGCAGTACTTC. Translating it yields CASSMGQGTSYEQYF.

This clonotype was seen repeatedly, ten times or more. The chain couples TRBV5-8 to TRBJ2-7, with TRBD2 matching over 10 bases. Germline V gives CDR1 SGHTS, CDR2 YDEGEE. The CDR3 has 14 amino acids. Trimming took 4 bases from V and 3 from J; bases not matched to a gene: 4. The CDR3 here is CASSPSGGLYEQYF. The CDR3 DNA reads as TGTGCCAGCAGCCCTAGCGGGGGACTCTACGAGCAGTACTTC.

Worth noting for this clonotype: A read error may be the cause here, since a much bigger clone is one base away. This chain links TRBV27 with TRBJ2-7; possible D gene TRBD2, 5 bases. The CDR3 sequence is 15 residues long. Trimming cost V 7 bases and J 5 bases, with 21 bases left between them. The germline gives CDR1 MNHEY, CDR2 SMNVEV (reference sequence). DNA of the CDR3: TGTGCCAGCACTATGACGACCCCGGGGTTGGACGAGCAGTACTTC. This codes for CASTMTTPGLDEQYF.

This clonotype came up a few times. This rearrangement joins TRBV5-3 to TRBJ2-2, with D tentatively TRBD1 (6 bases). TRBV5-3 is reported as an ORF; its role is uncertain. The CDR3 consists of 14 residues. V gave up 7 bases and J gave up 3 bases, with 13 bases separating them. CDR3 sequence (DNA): TGTGCCAGAGCGTGGGACACCTACACCGGGGAGCTGTTTTTT. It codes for CARAWDTYTGELFF.